This T cell receptor (beta chain) was identified during a study of blood T cell repertoires in COVID-19. The wider study: T cells, B-cell-depleted T cells, or PBMCs supplied cDNA or gDNA.

Here immunoSEQ multiplex PCR was the method, and the copy in TCRdb shows in-frame clones only, minus some. The sample contains 270,000 or so clones, about 89% of which appear only once. The CDR3 consists of 15 residues. V trimming: 8 bases; J trimming: 8 bases; junction bases outside the gene matches: 13. Germline V gene sequence: CDR1 SNHLY, CDR2 FYNNEI. This clone was recorded once. Material for sequencing was peripheral blood. The V call is TRBV2, the J call TRBJ2-1; TRBD2 matches at 9 bases. The clonotype was recovered from a man aged 35-49 years with acute or convalescent COVID-19. The CDR3 coding sequence is TGTGCCAGCCGAGAGGGCGGGGGGGCCGAGTATGAGCAGTTCTTC. It encodes CASREGGGAEYEQFF.